These 25 T cell receptor beta chains came from one sample sequenced in a study of vaccination and CD4 T cells after COVID-19. Stated treatment: roughly 11-day PBMC culture with coronavirus spike peptide pools or control peptides (ViraFEST assay). Cultured CD4+ T cell DNA underwent sequencing with the Oncomine TCR Beta short-read assay. TCRdb passed the PCR reads through MiXCR, listing each CDR3 protein once. The repertoire has roughly 20,000 distinct CDR3 sequences, around 60% of them found once; the top ten carry about 8%. These receptors have no known antigen. The material sequenced was CD4+ T cells from blood, cultured in vitro. The receptors stem from a human donor who had recovered from COVID-19.

This sequence joins TRBV21-1 and TRBJ2-1; TRBD2 was called by the table and not checked on the DNA. TRBV21-1 is marked as a pseudogene. The CDR3 consists of 19 residues. CDR3 nucleotide sequence: TGTGCCAGCAGCCCTAGGACTAGCGGGAGGGGCACCAACTACAATGAGCAGTTCTTC. Its protein is CASSPRTSGRGTNYNEQFF.

The table lists this clonotype with a few counts. The chain combines TRBV7-9 with TRBJ1-1, with TRBD1 matching over 8 bases. The CDR3 sequence is 13 residues long. CDR1 is SEHNR and CDR2 is FQNEAQ in the germline V gene (reference sequence). V shed 5 bases and J 4 bases; nucleotides not matched to a gene: 3. CDR3 DNA sequence: TGTGCCAGCAGCGATACAGGGGGCACTGAAGCTTTCTTT. Residues: CASSDTGGTEAFF.

The chain joins TRBV12-3 or TRBV12-4 to TRBJ1-2; weak D call: TRBD1 (6 bases). V lost 6 bases and J lost 1, with 12 bases in between. There are 14 residues in the CDR3. CDR3 protein: CASRAGQFNYGYTF. CDR3 DNA sequence: TGTGCCAGCAGGGCTGGACAGTTTAACTATGGCTACACCTTC.

This chain connects TRBV9 to TRBJ1-5; the match to TRBD1 covers 7 bases. Germline CDR1 and CDR2: SGDLS and YYNGEE. The length of the CDR3 is 15 residues. J was trimmed by 3 bases and V by 3 bases; bases with no gene match: 6. In DNA form, the CDR3 reads TGTGCCAGCAGCGCCAGAGGGGGCTTCAATCAGCCCCAGCATTTT. Its protein is CASSARGGFNQPQHF.

This sequence joins TRBV10-3 and TRBJ2-5; TRBD1 matches 10 bases. This CDR3 contains 13 residues. V gave up 5 bases and J gave up 4 bases; unmatched junction bases: 1. Per the germline V gene, CDR1 is ENHRY and CDR2 is SYGVKD. In DNA, the CDR3 is TGTGCCATCAGTAGGGACAGGGGAGAGACCCAGTACTTC. Translating gives CAISRDRGETQYF.

Sample share makes this clonotype large (0.1 to 1%). V and J are TRBV7-7 and TRBJ2-5; possible D gene TRBD2, 5 bases. Looked up from germline, CDR1 is SSHAT and CDR2 is FNYEAQ (reference sequence). This CDR3 contains 14 residues. V was shortened by 1 base and J by 1 base, with 7 bases between the two germline ends. Here the CDR3 reads CASSLGGFQETQYF. The CDR3 DNA sequence: TGTGCCAGCAGCTTAGGAGGGTTCCAAGAGACCCAGTACTTC.

The chain links TRBV29-1 to TRBJ2-1; TRBD1 agrees at 9 bases. CDR3 length: 14 residues. Losses at the gene ends were 7 bases for V and 4 bases for J; bases not matched to a gene: 8. Germline lookup yields CDR1 SQVTM and CDR2 ANQGSEA. CDR3 coding DNA: TGCAGCGCTAGAGACAGGGGGGCATACAATGAGCAGTTCTTC. Translation: CSARDRGAYNEQFF.

The CDR3 spells CASTQGAFMNTEAFF. The CDR3 DNA reads as TGTGCCAGTACTCAGGGGGCCTTCATGAACACTGAAGCTTTCTTT. This chain links TRBV19 with TRBJ1-1; 8 nucleotides line up with TRBD1. Germline trimming cut 7 bases from V and 0 bases from J; bases unmatched to any gene: 7. This CDR3 comprises 15 residues. CDR1 is LNHDA, CDR2 SQIVND, per germline (reference sequence). Full variable domain (missing parts from reference TRBV19 and TRBJ1-1): DGGITQSPKYLFRKEGQNVTLSCEQNLNHDAMYWYRQDPGQGLRLIYYSQIVNDFQKGDIAEGYSVSREKKESFPLTVTSAQKNPTAFYLCASTQGAFMNTEAFFGQGTRLTVV.

This clonotype was seen a few times. The rearrangement joins TRBV27 to TRBJ2-5; D is possibly TRBD2 (5 bases). The CDR3 runs 10 residues. Germline assignment: CDR1 MNHEY and CDR2 SMNVEV (reference sequence). V lost 10 bases and J lost 5, with 8 bases in between. This CDR3 reads CATGEETQYF. The CDR3 DNA sequence: TGTGCCACCGGGGAGGAGACCCAGTACTTC.

This chain connects TRBV20-1 to TRBJ2-3, with 7 bases identical to TRBD1. V lost 6 bases to trimming and J lost 0 bases; unmatched junction nucleotides: 9. The germline V gene has CDR1 DFQATT and CDR2 SNEGSKA (reference sequence). The CDR3 is made up of 15 amino acids. The CDR3 region has the DNA TGCAGTGCACCCAATTGGGGACAGAGCACAGATACGCAGTATTTT. Protein sequence: CSAPNWGQSTDTQYF.

V is TRBV4-1 and J is TRBJ1-5, with D tentatively TRBD1 (6 bases). CDR3 length equals 16 residues. Per germline, CDR1 MGHRA and CDR2 YSYEKL. V lost 1 base, J lost 6 bases, and 16 bases lay in between. DNA for the CDR3: TGCGCCAGCAGCCAAGCCGCGGCAGGGGAGTTTCAGCCCCAGCATTTT. Its translation is CASSQAAAGEFQPQHF.

This sequence joins TRBV6-5 and TRBJ2-1, with D unresolved. The length of the CDR3 is 14 residues. The germline gives CDR1 MNHEY, CDR2 SVGAGI. The V end lost 3 bases, the J end lost 3 bases, and 9 bases lay between the germline ends. As DNA, the CDR3 is TGTGCCAGCAGTTATAGTTACAACTACAATGAGCAGTTCTTC. Protein: CASSYSYNYNEQFF.

This clonotype was counted between two and nine times. The gene calls are TRBV10-2 and TRBJ1-6; 7 nucleotides line up with TRBD1. CDR3 length: 13 residues. Germline CDR1 is WSHSY and CDR2 is SAAADI. V gave up 6 bases and J gave up 7 bases; unmatched junction bases: 3. CDR3 sequence: CASRGQENSPLHF. The CDR3 bases are TGCGCCAGCAGAGGACAGGAAAATTCACCCCTCCACTTT.

The chain employs TRBV5-1 and TRBJ2-3; D not resolved. There are 12 residues in the CDR3. Deletions cut 5 bases from V and 3 bases from J, with 7 bases between. Germline-derived CDR1 and CDR2 are SGHRS and YFSETQ. Here the CDR3 DNA reads TGCGCCAGCAGAGCAGAAACAGATACGCAGTATTTT. As protein: CASRAETDTQYF. The complete variable domain, with remaining parts taken from reference TRBV5-1 and TRBJ2-3, reads KAGVTQTPRYLIKTRGQQVTLSCSPISGHRSVSWYQQTPGQGLQFLFEYFSETQRNKGNFPGRFSGRQFSNSRSEMNVSTLELGDSALYLCASRAETDTQYFGPGTRLTVL.

The chain uses TRBV10-2 and TRBJ1-2; D gene unclear. The V end was cut by 0 bases, the J end by 4 bases, with 12 bases between. CDR3 length: 15 amino acids. CDR1 and CDR2 from the germline V gene are WSHSY and SAAADI. For the CDR3, the DNA is TGCGCCAGCAGTGAGTCGATTTTAAAGGGCTATGGCTACACCTTC. Residues: CASSESILKGYGYTF.

The chain has TRBV7-9 and TRBJ2-2, with D possibly TRBD1 on 5 matching bases. Trimming stripped 1 base from V and 6 bases from J, with 9 bases between. Per the germline V gene, CDR1 is SEHNR and CDR2 is FQNEAQ (reference sequence). The CDR3 contains 14 residues. CDR3 bases: TGTGCCAGCAGCTTAGTCGGCAGGGCCGGGGAGCTGTTTTTT. Protein: CASSLVGRAGELFF.

The count of this clonotype is one. V gene TRBV7-9 combines with J gene TRBJ2-3; a possible D gene is TRBD2 (7 bases). Trimming removed 3 bases at V and 3 bases at J, with 10 bases between. Looked up from germline, CDR1 is SEHNR and CDR2 is FQNEAQ (reference sequence). The CDR3 extends over 14 amino acids. CDR3 in amino acids: CASSLEGGTDTQYF. The CDR3 DNA is TGTGCCAGCAGCTTGGAGGGGGGGACAGATACGCAGTATTTT.

The V call is TRBV21-1, the J call TRBJ2-6; the D call in the table, TRBD1, was not verified against the DNA. TRBV21-1 is marked as a pseudogene. This CDR3 contains 19 residues. The CDR3 DNA reads TGTGCCAGTGAACAGGGACAGAAAGATCTCTTGGCAGGGGCCAACGTCCTGACTTTC. Residues: CASEQGQKDLLAGANVLTF.

The rearrangement joins TRBV7-6 to TRBJ1-1, with a possible D match to TRBD1 (6 bases). The germline V gene has CDR1 SGHVS and CDR2 FNYEAQ. The CDR3 is made up of 14 amino acids. Trimming pared 3 bases from V and 3 bases from J, leaving 11 bases between. The CDR3 DNA is TGTGCCAGCAGCTTCTCTTCAGGGGACACTGAAGCTTTCTTT. Translated: CASSFSSGDTEAFF.

This clonotype has a handful of counts. The rearrangement joins TRBV20-1 to TRBJ2-3, with 7 bases aligning to TRBD2. The CDR3 has 17 amino acids. V trimming: 6 bases; J trimming: 2 bases; junction bases outside the gene matches: 17. Germline assignment: CDR1 DFQATT and CDR2 SNEGSKA (reference sequence). The CDR3 nucleotides are TGCAGTGCCCCCCGCGCGGGTTGGGCGGGAGACACAGATACGCAGTATTTT. It translates to CSAPRAGWAGDTDTQYF.

This chain connects TRBV20-1 to TRBJ2-6, with D possibly TRBD1 on 6 matching bases. V lost 4 bases, J lost 4 bases, and 17 bases lay in between. The CDR3 extends over 16 amino acids. Germline loops: CDR1 DFQATT, CDR2 SNEGSKA (reference sequence). The CDR3 bases are TGCAGTGCTACCCCTCCAGGGGAAATCGGGGCCAACGTCCTGACTTTC. It translates to CSATPPGEIGANVLTF.

This clonotype has only a few counts. The chain couples TRBV20-1 to TRBJ1-1; perhaps TRBD1 as D (5 bases). The CDR3 has 12 amino acids. Germline loops: CDR1 DFQATT, CDR2 SNEGSKA (reference sequence). The CDR3 region is CRRSGGNTEAFF. Here the CDR3 DNA reads TGCAGGAGGTCCGGGGGGAACACTGAAGCTTTCTTT.

This chain connects TRBV6-5 to TRBJ2-2, with TRBD2 as a possible D gene (5 bases). The germline CDR1 and CDR2 sequences are MNHEY and SVGAGI. There are 15 residues in the CDR3. Trimming stripped 2 bases from V and 7 bases from J, with 14 bases between. DNA of the CDR3: TGTGCCAGCAGTTACCTCCCACTAGAAGGCGGGGAGCTGTTTTTT. Encoded protein: CASSYLPLEGGELFF.

The genes are TRBV6-1 and TRBJ2-2; 9 bases map to TRBD2. V lost 4 bases to trimming and J lost 6 bases; unmatched junction nucleotides: 9. CDR1 is MNHNS, CDR2 SASEGT, per germline. The CDR3 contains 16 residues. CDR3 DNA: TGTGCCAGCAGTGTTATTAGCGGGAGTAGGGCCGGGGAGCTGTTTTTT. Encoded protein: CASSVISGSRAGELFF.

Here the CDR3 DNA reads TGTGCCAGCATATCAACTCATGAGTACTATGGCTACACCTTC. Its protein product is CASISTHEYYGYTF. V gene TRBV2 combines with J gene TRBJ1-2, with D unresolved. The germline gives CDR1 SNHLY, CDR2 FYNNEI. The CDR3 contains 14 residues. Trimming removed 7 bases at V and 3 bases at J, with 15 bases between.